This note documents a single T cell receptor (beta chain) sequence. The record originates from a study of control samples from healthy donors and cancer patients. CDR3 length equals 15 residues. Trimming left V 6 bases short and J 5 bases short, with 17 bases between. Germline-derived CDR1 and CDR2 are ENHRY and SYGVKD. Produced via immunoSEQ multiplex PCR; TCRdb's table is partial and in-frame only. The sample includes under 150,000 clones, around nine tenths of them seen just once. The specimen sequenced was blood. The source of this sequence is a man aged 40-49 years in good health. V gene TRBV10-3 combines with J gene TRBJ2-1; D perhaps matches TRBD1 (5 bases). CDR3 in amino acids: CAIRPGSTANNEQFF. CDR3 nucleotide sequence: TGTGCCATCAGGCCTGGTTCGACAGCGAACAATGAGCAGTTCTTC.